The T cell receptor (beta chain) under discussion was sequenced for a study of regulatory T cells in long-lasting Graves disease. The time point here: newly diagnosed GD, antithyroid drugs for less than 3 months. TCR sequences were obtained from RNA taken from PBMCs. This clonotype was found many times. In building TCR beta libraries, iRepertoire HTBI primers were used together with Arm-PCR of CDR3 regions. A single record per CDR3 protein comes from TCRdb applying MiXCR to the multiplex PCR reads. The profile shows about 470,000 distinct CDR3 sequences, about 16% of them singletons. CDR3 length equals 12 residues. V dropped 5 bases and J dropped 7 bases, with 12 bases sitting between them. Germline V gives CDR1 GTSNPN, CDR2 SVGIG (reference sequence). These records were also assigned to another study, of T cells in Graves' hyperthyroidism and ophthalmopathy.

The sequences come from peripheral blood mononuclear cells (PBMCs), collected at new diagnosis, from a patient treated with antithyroid drugs. The rearrangement uses TRBV30 and TRBJ1-5; D might be TRBD1 (6 bases). The receptor was isolated from a man aged 40-50 years with Graves disease. CDR3 loop: CAWGGGPQPQHF. CDR3 DNA sequence: TGTGCCTGGGGCGGGGGCCCCCAGCCCCAGCATTTT.